The 19 T cell receptor beta chains below come from one sample, sequenced in a study of CXCR3-negative and CXCR3-positive naive CD8 T cells. Whole-study results and caveats: For CXCR3-positive naive cells, TRB CDR3s were more hydrophobic than those of CXCR3-negative naive cells.

The antigens of these receptors remain unknown. The authors made the TRB cDNA libraries by 5' RACE using UMI labels. TCRdb reworked the 5' RACE reads into one entry per CDR3 protein, no DNA. The sample data list more than 4,500 distinct CDR3 sequences. Sequenced sample: naive CXCR3+ CD8+ T cells from blood. The subset is: CD45RO-CCR7+CD27+CD95- naive CD8+ T cells expressing CXCR3 (TNR3+). The origin of the receptors is a human donor in good health. Some clones in this sample may be carry-over from other donors' samples.

This clonotype is classed as medium-sized by frequency. J is TRBJ2-6 and V is TRBV29-1. The CDR3 sequence is 14 residues long. Germline-derived CDR1 and CDR2 are SQVTM and ANQGSEA. The CDR3: CSADDSSGANVLTF.

Frequency places this clonotype as medium-sized. The chain has TRBV6-2 or TRBV6-3 and TRBJ2-1; TCRdb proposes TRBD1, but this gene call is untestable without DNA. The CDR3 sequence is 15 residues long. CDR1 is MNHEY, CDR2 SVGEGT, per germline. The CDR3 protein is CASSRQVSVNNEQFF.

This clonotype counts as medium-sized by frequency. The genes are TRBV7-9 and TRBJ1-4; the TRBD1 assignment by TCRdb is unverifiable without DNA. The CDR3 consists of 14 residues. Looked up from germline, CDR1 is SEHNR and CDR2 is FQNEAQ (reference sequence). This CDR3 reads CASSLEGRYEKLFF. Full variable domain (rest looked up from reference TRBV7-9 and TRBJ1-4): DTGVSQNPRHKITKRGQNVTFRCDPISEHNRLYWYRQTLGQGPEFLTYFQNEAQLEKSRLLSDRFSAERPKGSFSTLEIQRTEQGDSAMYLCASSLEGRYEKLFFGSGTQLSVL.

The chain combines TRBV5-1 with TRBJ1-1; the TRBD1 assignment by TCRdb is unverifiable without DNA. Germline CDR1 is SGHRS and CDR2 is YFSETQ. The CDR3 has 13 residues. The CDR3 is CASSFGTNTEAFF.

This clonotype is medium-sized by frequency. The chain employs TRBV6-6 and TRBJ1-5; without DNA, the TCRdb call of TRBD1 cannot be checked. The CDR3 is 14 amino acids. CDR1 is MNHNY and CDR2 is SVGAGI in the germline V gene (reference sequence). The CDR3 reads CASTLLDRTQPQHF.

Frequency places this clonotype as medium-sized. The rearrangement joins TRBV7-9 to TRBJ2-1. CDR1 is SEHNR and CDR2 is FQNEAQ in the germline V gene (reference sequence). CDR3 length: 15 residues. This CDR3 reads CASSLGLMSYNEQFF.

The V call is TRBV7-9, the J call TRBJ2-1; without DNA, the TCRdb call of TRBD1 cannot be checked. CDR1 SEHNR and CDR2 FQNEAQ come from the germline V gene (reference sequence). The CDR3 runs to 13 residues. This CDR3 reads CASSWSGAPEQFF.

Its frequency marks this clonotype as medium-sized. This chain connects TRBV5-1 to TRBJ2-1; TCRdb returns TRBD1, unconfirmable since there is no DNA. Germline V gene lookup returns CDR1 SGHRS and CDR2 YFSETQ. This CDR3 has 14 residues. The CDR3 protein is CASNDRGRNNEQFF.

This clonotype is deemed medium-sized by its frequency. The rearrangement joins TRBV25-1 to TRBJ2-1; without DNA, the TCRdb call of TRBD2 cannot be checked. The CDR3 sequence is 15 residues long. From germline, CDR1 is MGHDK and CDR2 SYGVNS. This chain's CDR3 is CASNTYGLADNEQFF.

This sequence joins TRBV20-1 and TRBJ2-7; TCRdb reports TRBD1, a call that lacks DNA to check it against. Germline values: CDR1 DFQATT, CDR2 SNEGSKA (reference sequence). CDR3 length: 16 residues. The chain's CDR3 is CSARDLGAARIYEQYF.

The CDR3 is CASSWGGSNNEQFF. This rearrangement joins TRBV27 to TRBJ2-1; TCRdb's D gene call, TRBD2, goes unchecked for lack of DNA. CDR1 and CDR2 (germline): MNHEY, SMNVEV (reference sequence). This CDR3 has 14 amino acids.

This clonotype shows up as medium-sized by frequency. The rearrangement uses TRBV29-1 and TRBJ2-1; the D call of TRBD2 rests on TCRdb alone, since no DNA is present to check it. Germline V gene lookup returns CDR1 SQVTM and CDR2 ANQGSEA. This CDR3 region has 11 residues. The CDR3 sequence: CSSWRGNEQFF.

This clonotype shows up as large by frequency. This chain connects TRBV27 to TRBJ1-5. Looked up from germline, CDR1 is MNHEY and CDR2 is SMNVEV (reference sequence). The CDR3 covers 13 residues. This CDR3 is CASSLSGDQPQHF.

V gene TRBV29-1 combines with J gene TRBJ1-2; TCRdb outputs TRBD1, but without DNA this stays unchecked. Germline lookup yields CDR1 SQVTM and CDR2 ANQGSEA. The CDR3 totals 13 residues. CDR3 residues: CSVATGSNYGYTF.

J is TRBJ1-5 and V is TRBV12-3 or TRBV12-4; TCRdb returns TRBD1, unconfirmable since there is no DNA. The CDR3 covers 15 residues. The CDR3 is CASRRGGQTNQPQHF.

This chain links TRBV5-1 with TRBJ2-7; there is no DNA to check the TCRdb D call of TRBD1. The CDR3 has 15 amino acids. Germline values: CDR1 SGHRS, CDR2 YFSETQ. This chain's CDR3 is CASSPGTGDGDEQYF.

The chain recombines TRBV5-1 with TRBJ2-2. In germline, CDR1 is SGHRS, CDR2 YFSETQ. The CDR3 is 12 amino acids. The CDR3: CASFSTPGELFF.

This chain links TRBV12-3 or TRBV12-4 with TRBJ1-1. CDR3 length: 12 amino acids. CDR3: CASSFPNTEAFF.

V and J are TRBV29-1 and TRBJ1-1. Germline V CDR1 and CDR2: SQVTM, ANQGSEA. This CDR3 has 12 amino acids. The CDR3: CSGEGSGTEAFF.